What follows are 12 T cell receptor beta chains derived from one specimen sequenced in a study of identical twins. Each CDR3 protein gets one entry after TCRdb re-called the 5' RACE reads with MiXCR. The sample holds some 200,000 distinct CDR3 sequences, around 6.9% seen once. This same sample was also taken into another study, of yellow fever vaccine responses in identical twins.

The source material was memory (CD45RO+) T cells sorted from blood. Receptors originate from a woman between 18 and 30 years old in good health.

The chain carries TRBV7-8 and TRBJ1-3; D gene unclear. Germline-derived CDR1 and CDR2 are SGHVS and FQNEAQ. Deletions cut 10 bases from V and 0 bases from J, with 4 bases between. The CDR3 contains 11 residues. Written as DNA, the CDR3 is TGTGCCACCTCCTCTGGAAACACCATATATTTT. Protein: CATSSGNTIYF. Using reference TRBV7-8 and TRBJ1-3 for the parts outside the CDR3, the full variable domain is GAGVSQSPRYKVAKRGQDVALRCDPISGHVSLFWYQQALGQGPEFLTYFQNEAQLDKSGLPSDRFFAERPEGSVSTLKIQRTQQEDSAVYLCATSSGNTIYFGEGSWLTVV.

This clonotype was counted many times. The rearrangement joins TRBV11-2 to TRBJ2-4; a possible D gene is TRBD2 (6 bases). Germline V gene lookup returns CDR1 SGHAT and CDR2 FQNNGV. Trimming stripped 0 bases from V and 3 bases from J, with 21 bases between. This CDR3 has 19 amino acids. The CDR3 region is CASSLEAGTGWGSKNIQYF. In DNA, the CDR3 is TGTGCCAGCAGCTTAGAGGCGGGGACGGGATGGGGTAGCAAAAACATTCAGTACTTC. Combining the CDR3 with reference TRBV11-2 and TRBJ2-4 gives the whole variable domain EAGVAQSPRYKIIEKRQSVAFWCNPISGHATLYWYQQILGQGPKLLIQFQNNGVVDDSQLPKDRFSAERLKGVDSTLKIQPAKLEDSAVYLCASSLEAGTGWGSKNIQYFGAGTRLSVL.

The rearrangement joins TRBV10-3 to TRBJ2-7; D is possibly TRBD2 (5 bases). CDR3 length: 17 amino acids. Trimming stripped 2 bases from V and 2 bases from J, with 19 bases between. From germline, CDR1 is ENHRY and CDR2 SYGVKD. CDR3 bases: TGTGCCATCAGTGAGGTCTCCCCGGTCCCAGCGGCCTACGAGCAGTACTTC. Its translation: CAISEVSPVPAAYEQYF.

This clonotype came up many times. The chain joins TRBV20-1 to TRBJ1-5; tentatively, D is TRBD1 (5 bases). Germline loops: CDR1 DFQATT, CDR2 SNEGSKA (reference sequence). Trimming stripped 5 bases from V and 5 bases from J, with 22 bases between. The CDR3 is 16 amino acids. CDR3 sequence reads: CSARRDQIKPDQPQHF. CDR3 in DNA: TGCAGTGCTCGTAGGGACCAAATTAAACCCGATCAGCCCCAGCATTTT.

This clonotype has more than one count but fewer than ten. The chain recombines TRBV5-8 with TRBJ2-3; D may be TRBD2 (5 bases). This CDR3 is built from 14 residues. The V gene's germline CDR1 is SGHTS and CDR2 YDEGEE. The ends were cut back, 10 bases at V and 6 bases at J, with 21 bases in the middle. This CDR3 reads CAAKGGLASDTQYF. CDR3 nucleotide sequence: TGTGCCGCAAAAGGTGGCCTAGCATCCGATACGCAGTATTTT.

This rearrangement joins TRBV20-1 to TRBJ2-2; D ambiguous. Germline V CDR1 and CDR2: DFQATT, SNEGSKA (reference sequence). This CDR3 is built from 14 residues. V lost 6 bases and J lost 5, with 16 bases in between. The CDR3 bases are TGCAGTGCCCACCATCCTAGGAAGACCGGGGAGCTGTTTTTT. Translating gives CSAHHPRKTGELFF.

This clonotype was observed a few times. The rearrangement joins TRBV30 to TRBJ2-1, with D uncertain. CDR1 and CDR2 (germline): GTSNPN, SVGIG (reference sequence). This CDR3 spans 12 amino acids. The ends were cut back, 0 bases at V and 4 bases at J, with 4 bases in the middle. CDR3 in DNA: TGTGCCTGGAGTGTAAAATACAATGAGCAGTTCTTC. Translating gives CAWSVKYNEQFF. The whole variable domain, remainder taken from reference TRBV30 and TRBJ2-1, is SQTIHQWPATLVQPVGSPLSLECTVEGTSNPNLYWYRQAAGRGLQLLFYSVGIGQISSEVPQNLSASRPQDRQFILSSKKLLLSDSGFYLCAWSVKYNEQFFGPGTRLTVL.

This clonotype was detected a few times. This chain uses TRBV23-1 with TRBJ1-1; D possibly corresponds to TRBD1 (5 bases). TRBV23-1 carries the ORF label, with uncertain function. V dropped 10 bases and J dropped 2 bases, with 14 bases sitting between them. The CDR3 has 13 residues. CDR3 protein: CAKVTGPNTEAFF. CDR3 bases: TGCGCCAAGGTCACAGGTCCAAACACTGAAGCTTTCTTT.

V gene TRBV7-2 combines with J gene TRBJ1-4; D might be TRBD1 (5 bases). Trimming left V 2 bases short and J 14 bases short, with 12 bases between. Germline values: CDR1 SGHTA, CDR2 FQGNSA. The CDR3 runs to 12 residues. In nucleotides, the CDR3 is TGTGCCAGCAGCTTAACACCGGGGCAGCTGTTTTTT. This codes for CASSLTPGQLFF.

V gene TRBV15 combines with J gene TRBJ2-3, with D perhaps matching TRBD2 (5 bases). Trimming took 0 bases from V and 1 from J, leaving 11 bases between them. This CDR3 is 16 amino acids long. The germline gives CDR1 LNHNV, CDR2 YYDKDF (reference sequence). The CDR3 loop reads CATSREGLRGTDTQYF. CDR3 DNA sequence: TGTGCCACCAGCAGAGAAGGGCTGAGGGGCACAGATACGCAGTATTTT.

This clonotype has only a few counts. This chain connects TRBV5-1 to TRBJ2-1; 9 nucleotides match TRBD2. CDR3 length equals 15 residues. Germline lookup yields CDR1 SGHRS and CDR2 YFSETQ. After removal of 0 bases from V and 6 bases from J, the junction contained 4 bases not matched to a gene. The CDR3 DNA follows: TGCGCCAGCAGCTTGGGCGGGAGGGCCTTCAATGAGCAGTTCTTC. Its translation: CASSLGGRAFNEQFF.

This clonotype was observed a few times. The chain couples TRBV29-1 to TRBJ1-2; D unresolved. The ends were cut back, 3 bases at V and 7 bases at J, with 12 bases in the middle. The CDR3 has 12 amino acids. Germline CDR1 is SQVTM and CDR2 is ANQGSEA. The CDR3 DNA reads as TGCAGCGTTGAGGTGGGAGTTTTTGGCTACACCTTC. It is translated as CSVEVGVFGYTF.